The source of this TCR beta chain is a study of T cell repertoires in cytomegalovirus infection. On the study more broadly: Peptides in the study included HLA-C-restricted and HLA-B-restricted CMV epitopes. Based on public TCR beta signatures, there were indications of CMV infection and of a matching HLA type. Study-level points and caveats: Across the ex vivo response, the dominant clonotypes were HLA-C-restricted CMV-specific TCR beta clonotypes. Cumulative frequency (of public TCR beta family members) identified carriers of CMV plus the relevant HLA.

Germline V gene sequence: CDR1 MDHEN, CDR2 SYDVKM. V gave up 6 bases and J gave up 10 bases; unmatched junction bases: 10. This CDR3 is 14 amino acids long. TCRdb re-analysed the reads in MiXCR, keeping a single row per CDR3 protein. The sample lists about 570,000 distinct CDR3 sequences; roughly 43% were seen once. Note on this clonotype: What it binds is unknown.

The chain has TRBV28 and TRBJ2-1, with TRBD2 matching over 9 bases. The clonotype was recovered from a human donor in good health (CMV status not recorded). Some clones in this sample may be carry-over from other donors' samples. The material sequenced was cultured PBMCs, taken from culture after CMV antigen stimulation. The CDR3 DNA reads TGTGCCAGCAGCTGGGGCGGGGGGGCACGCGAGCAGTTCTTC. This gives the protein CASSWGGGAREQFF.